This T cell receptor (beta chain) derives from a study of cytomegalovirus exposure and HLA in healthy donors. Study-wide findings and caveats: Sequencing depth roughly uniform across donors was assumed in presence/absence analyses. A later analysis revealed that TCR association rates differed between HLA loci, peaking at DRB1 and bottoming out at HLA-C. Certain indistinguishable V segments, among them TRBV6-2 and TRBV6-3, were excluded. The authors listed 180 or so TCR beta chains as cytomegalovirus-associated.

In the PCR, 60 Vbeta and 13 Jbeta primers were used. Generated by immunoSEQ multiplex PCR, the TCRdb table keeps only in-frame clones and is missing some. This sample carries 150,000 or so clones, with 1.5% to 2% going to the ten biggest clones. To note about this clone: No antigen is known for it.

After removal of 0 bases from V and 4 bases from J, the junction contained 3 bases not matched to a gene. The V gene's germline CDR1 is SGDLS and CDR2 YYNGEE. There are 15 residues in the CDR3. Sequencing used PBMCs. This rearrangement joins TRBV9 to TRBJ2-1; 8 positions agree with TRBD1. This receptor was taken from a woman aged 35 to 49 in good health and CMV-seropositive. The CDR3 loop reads CASSVVGQGYNEQFF. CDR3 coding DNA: TGTGCCAGCAGCGTAGTAGGACAGGGTTACAATGAGCAGTTCTTC.